This T cell receptor beta chain came from a study of T cells in Graves' hyperthyroidism and ophthalmopathy. Study-level findings and limits: Peripheral blood also featured most of the thyroid clonotypes expanded above 0.001. A model of 13 V-J features distinguished ophthalmopathy from stable hyperthyroidism.

V lost 6 bases and J lost 5; bases outside the gene matches: 3. The germline CDR1 and CDR2 sequences are LNHDA and SQIVND (reference sequence). This CDR3 is 13 amino acids long. The investigators amplified TCR beta CDR3 regions from RNA transcripts. The HTBI primer set drove a first-round RT-PCR of the TCR CDR3. TCRdb reprocessed the multiplex PCR reads with MiXCR, giving one entry per CDR3 protein. The sample has 490,000 or so distinct CDR3 sequences; 40% to 50% are singletons. Patients were excluded for uncontrolled infection, other autoimmune disease, pregnancy or lactation. The table lists this clonotype with a few counts. Its target is not known.

The receptor comes from an adult woman with Graves' disease, either hyperthyroidism or ophthalmopathy (not recorded which). The rearrangement uses TRBV19 and TRBJ2-2; 7 bases align to TRBD1. Sequencing was carried out using peripheral blood or thyroid tissue (not recorded which). Here the CDR3 DNA reads TGTGCCAGTAGAAACAGGGGTACCGGGGAGCTGTTTTTT. Translated, it gives CASRNRGTGELFF. The full variable domain, with the rest looked up from reference TRBV19 and TRBJ2-2, is DGGITQSPKYLFRKEGQNVTLSCEQNLNHDAMYWYRQDPGQGLRLIYYSQIVNDFQKGDIAEGYSVSREKKESFPLTVTSAQKNPTAFYLCASRNRGTGELFFGEGSRLTVL.